This T cell receptor (beta chain) is drawn from a study of CD8 T cells in ankylosing spondylitis. Study outcomes and limitations: As reported, disease-linked clones showed significant enrichment in matched ankylosing spondylitis synovial fluid.

Comments on this clonotype: Its antigen remains unknown.

Trimming shortened V by 4 bases and J by 0 bases, and 11 bases separated the two germline ends. This CDR3 comprises 15 residues. Germline V gives CDR1 WSHSY, CDR2 SAAADI. Quantitative barcoded 5'-RACE was used to prepare TCR beta libraries. TCRdb reanalysed the 5' RACE reads using MiXCR and keeps one entry per CDR3 protein. The sample carries about 360,000 distinct CDR3 sequences, over 12% recorded once. Input material: blood, either unsorted or a sorted T cell fraction (not recorded which). The chain joins TRBV10-2 to TRBJ2-3, with D tentatively TRBD2 (6 bases). The TCR originated in a male donor with ankylosing spondylitis or in good health (not recorded which). In nucleotides, the CDR3 is TGCGCCAGCAGTGGAGGAAGCGGGAGCACAGATACGCAGTATTTT. Translating gives CASSGGSGSTDTQYF.